The entry that follows covers one T cell receptor (beta chain) sequence. It has no known antigen specificity. No much larger clonotype is one base removed from it; base qualities were not supplied. This entry is derived from a study of shared T cell receptors in the human thymus (dated by TCRdb to about 2021). The study in broad terms: The study examined how the human thymus generates shared, self-reactive T-cell receptor alpha chains.

The method behind the library was the immunoSEQ multiplex PCR assay. Here the immuneACCESS table is served through TCRdb, limited to in-frame sequences with V and J called. Missing clones are a known gap in these copies; in checked studies unresolved V genes cover under half, and the rest lacks a known reason. For this sample the table gives hundreds of thousands of clones, of which about 89% were detected only once. Just under 0.0095% of the sample rests with the top ten. The CDR1 and CDR2 encoded by the germline V gene are LGHNA and YNFKEQ. From V the trimming removes 1 base and from J it removes 0 bases, while the gene matches leave 6 bases of the junction unaccounted for. The CDR3 runs 18 residues from the cysteine to the phenylalanine. Here the CDR3 DNA is all that survives: 54 bases in frame from base 1. This sample was also put to use in a study of human thymus T cells. The second study, in turn, reports: Immunologically healthy infants undergoing open corrective cardiac surgery for congenital heart defects in Finland were used as donors. Thymus tissue was obtained as surgical resects removed during corrective cardiac surgery. Both the thymic and the peripheral blood repertoires appeared to show biased V and J gene segment usage. Highly overlapping thymic TCR repertoires among unrelated individuals were reported in the related research. The study described the TCR alpha and beta repertoires in about eight infant thymus samples and a few matching peripheral blood samples. The cohort included more than 5 male and two female infants, with donor ages spanning 7 to 244 days. Thymocytes were mechanically released from the tissue and were stored as pellets of about 9.5-31 million cells at -70 degrees C. A QIAsymphony instrument was used to extract genomic DNA from the frozen cell pellets. The immunoSEQ multiplex PCR assay was used to amplify the TCRB and TCRAD loci from a standardized quantity of quality-controlled genomic DNA. The amplicons spanned the V(D)J region and were long enough to cover the CDR3 and allow V and J genes to be identified. Through the commercial immunoSEQ service, the amplicons were sequenced on an Illumina platform. Primer bias and sequencing errors were corrected as previously described, and TCRAD and TCRB definitions were based on the IMGT database. Repertoires were analysed with immunoSEQ Analyzer 3.0 and VDJTools, covering basic statistics, V/J segment usage, diversity estimates, rarefaction and pairwise overlap. Diversity was estimated with Chao1, ChaoE, Efron-Thisted, Shannon and inverse Simpson indices, and also on datasets down-sampled to the smallest sample. Repertoire overlap was determined by strict matching of CDR3 nucleotide sequence, V gene and J gene, and Jaccard-based multidimensional scaling clustering was applied. On average, thymus samples yielded around 810,000 unique TCRB clonotypes, whereas blood samples yielded around 84,000.

The chain is assembled from TRBV4-2 and TRBJ1-5, with 10 bases aligning to TRBD1. The sequencing sample was made of thymocytes. This TCR was sampled from a boy under two years old with a congenital heart defect. Donor details come from another sample of the same person, matched by shared clones. At the DNA level, the sequence is TGTGCCAGCAGCCAAGGGGGACAGGGGACACATAGCAATCAGCCCCAGCATTTT. It codes for CASSQGGQGTHSNQPQHF.